The 21 T cell receptor beta chains below were found in one sample sequenced in a study of cytomegalovirus exposure and HLA in healthy donors. In the PCR, 60 Vbeta and 13 Jbeta primers were used. The method was immunoSEQ multiplex PCR; TCRdb's version includes in-frame clones alone and lacks a portion of them. Of around 70,000 clones in the sample, more than 75% were seen once. Specimen: PBMCs. The receptors here all came from a girl aged 10 to 17 in good health and CMV-seropositive.

The chain links TRBV11-2 to TRBJ2-4; D not resolved. Trimming left V 3 bases short and J 13 bases short, with 22 bases between. Looked up from germline, CDR1 is SGHAT and CDR2 is FQNNGV. The CDR3 covers 15 residues. The CDR3 DNA is TGTGCCAGCAGCTTCCTCCGCGACACTCTTCCTCGGCAGTACTTC. Amino acid sequence: CASSFLRDTLPRQYF.

The J gene is TRBJ1-6, the V gene TRBV6-1; 7 positions agree with TRBD1. This CDR3 is built from 16 residues. V shed 2 bases, J shed 10 bases, and the junction held 11 bases outside the gene matches. The V gene's germline CDR1 is MNHNS and CDR2 SASEGT. The CDR3 sequence is CASSELPRQGSSPLHF. For the CDR3, the DNA is TGTGCCAGCAGTGAACTCCCGCGACAGGGTTCGTCACCCCTCCACTTT.

The chain recombines TRBV30 with TRBJ2-7, with unresolved D. This CDR3 region has 10 residues. The germline gives CDR1 GTSNPN, CDR2 SVGIG (reference sequence). V was clipped by 5 bases and J by 6 bases, with 8 bases between them. The CDR3 region is CAWGTGEQYF. CDR3 sequence (DNA): TGTGCCTGGGGAACGGGCGAGCAGTACTTC. The full variable domain, in which reference TRBV30 and TRBJ2-7 provide the parts outside the CDR3, is SQTIHQWPATLVQPVGSPLSLECTVEGTSNPNLYWYRQAAGRGLQLLFYSVGIGQISSEVPQNLSASRPQDRQFILSSKKLLLSDSGFYLCAWGTGEQYFGPGTRLTVT.

The CDR3 sequence is CASSPTGNQETQYF. CDR3 DNA: TGTGCCAGCTCACCTACAGGGAACCAAGAGACCCAGTACTTC. This chain uses TRBV18 with TRBJ2-5; TRBD1 is a possible D gene (6 bases). V lost 3 bases and J lost 0, with 8 bases in between. CDR1 and CDR2 (germline): KGHSH, LQKENI. The CDR3 length is 14 residues.

The chain joins TRBV28 to TRBJ2-7; 7 bases align to TRBD1. Germline V gives CDR1 MDHEN, CDR2 SYDVKM. V gave up 0 bases and J gave up 5 bases; unmatched junction bases: 4. This CDR3 is built from 14 residues. The CDR3 loop reads CASSLWNRGNEQYF. The CDR3 DNA sequence: TGTGCCAGCAGTTTATGGAACAGGGGCAACGAGCAGTACTTC. Full variable domain (rest looked up from reference TRBV28 and TRBJ2-7): DVKVTQSSRYLVKRTGEKVFLECVQDMDHENMFWYRQDPGLGLRLIYFSYDVKMKEKGDIPEGYSVSREKKERFSLILESASTNQTSMYLCASSLWNRGNEQYFGPGTRLTVT.

The CDR3 spells CASSQETGGRRTGELFF. The DNA for the CDR3 is TGCGCCAGCAGCCAAGAAACAGGGGGAAGAAGAACCGGGGAGCTGTTTTTT. The chain has TRBV4-1 and TRBJ2-2; 8 bases are a match to TRBD1. Losses at the gene ends were 0 bases for V and 5 bases for J; bases not matched to a gene: 8. Germline loops: CDR1 MGHRA, CDR2 YSYEKL. This CDR3 comprises 17 residues.

The chain is built from TRBV28 and TRBJ2-7, with TRBD2 as a possible D gene (6 bases). The CDR3 is made up of 13 amino acids. Germline V lookup: CDR1 MDHEN, CDR2 SYDVKM. Deletions cut 6 bases from V and 6 bases from J, with 15 bases between. CDR3 loop: CASSPGGTSEQYF. DNA of the CDR3: TGTGCCAGCAGCCCCGGGGGAACCTCCGAGCAGTACTTC. Supplemented by reference TRBV28 and TRBJ2-7, the full variable domain reads DVKVTQSSRYLVKRTGEKVFLECVQDMDHENMFWYRQDPGLGLRLIYFSYDVKMKEKGDIPEGYSVSREKKERFSLILESASTNQTSMYLCASSPGGTSEQYFGPGTRLTVT.

This chain uses TRBV7-9 with TRBJ1-5; D not resolved. The CDR3 is 13 residues long. V lost 6 bases, J lost 5 bases, and 11 bases lay in between. Germline-derived CDR1 and CDR2 are SEHNR and FQNEAQ (reference sequence). CDR3 region: CASRGEGHQPQHF. In nucleotides, the CDR3 is TGTGCCAGCAGGGGAGAAGGGCATCAGCCCCAGCATTTT.

This clone has just one count. This chain connects TRBV20-1 to TRBJ2-7; perhaps TRBD1 as D (6 bases). Germline V gene sequence: CDR1 DFQATT, CDR2 SNEGSKA (reference sequence). V lost 2 bases to trimming and J lost 4 bases, with 6 bases between them. This CDR3 is 11 amino acids long. The CDR3 sequence: CSARQGYEQYF. CDR3 bases: TGCAGTGCTAGACAGGGGTACGAGCAGTACTTC.

The chain has TRBV10-3 and TRBJ1-1; 7 positions match TRBD1. The CDR3 runs 14 residues. Germline values: CDR1 ENHRY, CDR2 SYGVKD. The V and J ends lost 0 bases and 4 bases, in that order; junction bases with no gene match: 2. The CDR3 DNA sequence: TGTGCCATCAGTGAGTCCTACAGGGGCACTGAAGCTTTCTTT. This gives the protein CAISESYRGTEAFF.

The V gene is TRBV28, the J gene TRBJ2-7; 7 bases are shared with TRBD1. This CDR3 comprises 13 residues. Looked up from germline, CDR1 is MDHEN and CDR2 is SYDVKM. After removal of 6 bases from V and 9 bases from J, the junction contained 11 bases not matched to a gene. CDR3: CASSSPLKGAQYF. DNA for the CDR3: TGTGCCAGCAGCAGCCCCCTTAAGGGGGCGCAGTACTTC.

Only a few counts were recorded for this clone. The chain carries TRBV5-1 and TRBJ1-4; D is perhaps TRBD1 (6 bases). This CDR3 is built from 14 residues. The V end was cut by 4 bases, the J end by 6 bases, with 13 bases between. Germline CDR1 is SGHRS and CDR2 is YFSETQ. The CDR3 DNA sequence: TGCGCCAGCAGCCCGACAGGAGCTCATGAAAAACTGTTTTTT. Encoded protein: CASSPTGAHEKLFF.

CDR3 DNA sequence: TGTGCCAGCAGGCGGACTAGCGGCTACGAGCAGTACTTC. This translates into CASRRTSGYEQYF. This rearrangement joins TRBV28 to TRBJ2-7, with TRBD2 matching 10 bases. The germline CDR1 and CDR2 sequences are MDHEN and SYDVKM. The CDR3 length is 13 residues. V was pared by 6 bases and J by 3 bases, with 2 bases of the junction left unmatched.

This clone has a single count. The genes are TRBV4-1 and TRBJ2-2, with D maybe TRBD2 (5 bases). The germline CDR1 and CDR2 sequences are MGHRA and YSYEKL. This CDR3 is 16 amino acids long. Trimming pared 0 bases from V and 3 bases from J, leaving 11 bases between. The DNA for the CDR3 is TGCGCCAGCAGCCAAGATCCGGGGTGGGACACCGGGGAGCTGTTTTTT. It yields the protein CASSQDPGWDTGELFF.

This sequence joins TRBV7-2 and TRBJ1-1, with 7 positions matching TRBD1. Germline values: CDR1 SGHTA, CDR2 FQGNSA. CDR3 length: 17 residues. Trimming cost V 2 bases and J 0 bases; bases outside gene matches: 9. Here the CDR3 DNA reads TGTGCCAGCAGCTTACCTAAGACAGGGTTCTTGAACACTGAAGCTTTCTTT. Its protein is CASSLPKTGFLNTEAFF.

This clone has more than one count but fewer than ten. The chain is built from TRBV28 and TRBJ2-7; D not certain. The germline V gene has CDR1 MDHEN and CDR2 SYDVKM. The V gene lost 6 bases and the J gene lost 0 bases, with 6 bases spanning the gap. The CDR3 contains 12 residues. Here the CDR3 reads CASRTGSYEQYF. CDR3 sequence (DNA): TGTGCCAGCAGGACTGGCTCCTACGAGCAGTACTTC.

In its sample, this clone was seen a few times. This chain connects TRBV9 to TRBJ2-1; 13 positions agree with TRBD2. The CDR3 is 21 residues long. The trim removed 4 bases at V and 0 bases at J, leaving 16 bases unmatched. CDR1 and CDR2 (germline): SGDLS, YYNGEE. The CDR3 DNA is TGTGCCAGCAGCCAAAATCCCCATGGGACTAGCGGGGCCAGCTCCTACAATGAGCAGTTCTTC. Its translation is CASSQNPHGTSGASSYNEQFF.

The count of this clone is one. This chain joins TRBV6-1 and TRBJ1-2; weak D call: TRBD1 (6 bases). The CDR3 has 15 amino acids. V was shortened by 2 bases and J by 13 bases, with 23 bases between the two germline ends. Germline-derived CDR1 and CDR2 are MNHNS and SASEGT. The CDR3 region is CASSEIGLVQGPLTF. CDR3 sequence (DNA): TGTGCCAGCAGTGAAATAGGCTTAGTACAGGGTCCCCTCACCTTC.

The rearrangement links TRBV6-5 to TRBJ1-2, with D maybe TRBD1 (6 bases). Trimming shortened V by 5 bases and J by 3 bases, and 10 bases separated the two germline ends. This CDR3 is built from 13 residues. CDR1 and CDR2 (germline): MNHEY, SVGAGI. CDR3 loop: CASSVQGYYGYTF. The CDR3 DNA reads as TGTGCCAGCAGTGTACAGGGCTACTATGGCTACACCTTC.

This clone was seen just once. The chain has TRBV2 and TRBJ2-7; perhaps TRBD2 as D (7 bases). Germline V gene sequence: CDR1 SNHLY, CDR2 FYNNEI. Trimming stripped 0 bases from V and 4 bases from J, with 16 bases between. The CDR3 runs to 16 residues. This chain's CDR3 is CASSEALLGGRYEQYF. The CDR3 nucleotides are TGTGCCAGCAGTGAAGCGCTTCTGGGGGGGCGGTACGAGCAGTACTTC.

The chain has TRBV2 and TRBJ2-5; 10 positions match TRBD1. This CDR3 is 14 amino acids long. The V gene end was trimmed by 3 bases and the J gene end by 7 bases; junction bases not matched to a gene: 5. Germline-derived CDR1 and CDR2 are SNHLY and FYNNEI. The CDR3 DNA sequence: TGTGCCAGCAGTGATGGGACAGGGGATGGGACCCAGTACTTC. Protein: CASSDGTGDGTQYF.